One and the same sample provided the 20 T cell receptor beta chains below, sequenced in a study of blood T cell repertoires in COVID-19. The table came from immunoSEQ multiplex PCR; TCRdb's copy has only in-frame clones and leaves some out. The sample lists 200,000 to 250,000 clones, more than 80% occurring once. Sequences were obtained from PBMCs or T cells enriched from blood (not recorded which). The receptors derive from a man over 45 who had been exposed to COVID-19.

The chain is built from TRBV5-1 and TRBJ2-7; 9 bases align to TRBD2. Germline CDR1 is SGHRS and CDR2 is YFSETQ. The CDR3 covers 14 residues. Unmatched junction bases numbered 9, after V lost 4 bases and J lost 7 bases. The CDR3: CASSLDSGGLEQYV. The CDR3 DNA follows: TGCGCCAGCAGCCTGGATAGCGGGGGTTTGGAGCAGTACGTC.

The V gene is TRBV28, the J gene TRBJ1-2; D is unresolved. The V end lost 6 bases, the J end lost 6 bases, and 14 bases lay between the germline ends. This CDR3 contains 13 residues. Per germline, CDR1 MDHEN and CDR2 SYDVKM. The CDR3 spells CASSPRRSDGYTF. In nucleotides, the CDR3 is TGTGCCAGCAGCCCCCGGCGGTCCGATGGCTACACCTTC.

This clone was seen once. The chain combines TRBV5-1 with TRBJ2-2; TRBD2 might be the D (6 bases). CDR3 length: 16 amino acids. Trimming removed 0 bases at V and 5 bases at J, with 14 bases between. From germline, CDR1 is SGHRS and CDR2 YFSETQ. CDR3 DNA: TGCGCCAGCAGCTTGGCCAGTGCGGGGAGGACCGGGGAGCTGTTTTTT. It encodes CASSLASAGRTGELFF.

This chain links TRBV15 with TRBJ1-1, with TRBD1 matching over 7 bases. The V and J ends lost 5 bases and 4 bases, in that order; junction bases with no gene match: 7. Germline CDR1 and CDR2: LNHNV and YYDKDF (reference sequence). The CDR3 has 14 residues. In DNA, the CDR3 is TGTGCCACCAGCCCTCGGCAGGGGGGCACTGAAGCTTTCTTT. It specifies CATSPRQGGTEAFF.

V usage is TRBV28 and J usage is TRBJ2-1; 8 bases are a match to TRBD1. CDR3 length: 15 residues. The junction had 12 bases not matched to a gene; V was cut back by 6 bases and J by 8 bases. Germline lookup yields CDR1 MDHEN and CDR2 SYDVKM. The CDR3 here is CASSPADRVRHEQFF. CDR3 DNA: TGTGCCAGCAGCCCCGCGGACAGGGTTAGGCATGAGCAGTTCTTC.

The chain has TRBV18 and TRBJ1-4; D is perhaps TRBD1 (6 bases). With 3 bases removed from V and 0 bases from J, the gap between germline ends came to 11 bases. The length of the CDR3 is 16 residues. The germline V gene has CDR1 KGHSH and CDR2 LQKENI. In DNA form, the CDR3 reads TGTGCCAGCTCACCTAGACAGGCTTCAACTAATGAAAAACTGTTTTTT. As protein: CASSPRQASTNEKLFF.

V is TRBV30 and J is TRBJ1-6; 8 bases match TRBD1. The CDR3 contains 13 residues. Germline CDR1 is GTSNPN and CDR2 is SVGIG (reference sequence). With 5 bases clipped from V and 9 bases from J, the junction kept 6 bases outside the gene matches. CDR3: CAWSQGALSPLHF. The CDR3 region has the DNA TGTGCCTGGTCTCAGGGGGCTCTTTCACCCCTCCACTTT.

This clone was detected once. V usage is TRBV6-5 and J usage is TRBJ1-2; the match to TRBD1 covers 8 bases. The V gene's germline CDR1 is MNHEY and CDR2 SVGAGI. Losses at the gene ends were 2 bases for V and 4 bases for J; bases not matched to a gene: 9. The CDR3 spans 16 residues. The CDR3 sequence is CASSYTLAGGSYGYTF. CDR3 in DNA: TGTGCCAGCAGTTACACCTTGGCAGGGGGCAGCTATGGCTACACCTTC.

The CDR3 loop reads CASSYRLAGLYNEQFF. The CDR3, as DNA: TGTGCCAGCAGTTACAGACTAGCGGGGTTATACAATGAGCAGTTCTTC. The chain couples TRBV7-9 to TRBJ2-1; TRBD2 agrees at 11 bases. The CDR3 loop spans 16 amino acids. The J segment lost 4 bases and the V segment lost 6 bases, leaving 8 bases of the junction unmatched. Germline assignment: CDR1 SEHNR and CDR2 FQNEAQ (reference sequence).

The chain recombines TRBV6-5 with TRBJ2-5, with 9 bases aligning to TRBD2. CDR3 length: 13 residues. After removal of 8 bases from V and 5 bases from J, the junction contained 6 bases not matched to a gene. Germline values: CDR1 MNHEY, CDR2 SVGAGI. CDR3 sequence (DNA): TGTGCCAGCGGGGCGGGGGGGTTTGAGACCCAGTACTTC. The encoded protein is CASGAGGFETQYF.

Here the CDR3 DNA reads TGCGCCAGCAGCTTGGGACTTCTAGCGGGAGGGCAGACCCAGTACTTC. It codes for CASSLGLLAGGQTQYF. This rearrangement joins TRBV5-1 to TRBJ2-5, with TRBD2 matching over 12 bases. CDR3 length equals 16 residues. V trimming: 0 bases; J trimming: 6 bases; junction bases outside the gene matches: 6. Germline CDR1 is SGHRS and CDR2 is YFSETQ.

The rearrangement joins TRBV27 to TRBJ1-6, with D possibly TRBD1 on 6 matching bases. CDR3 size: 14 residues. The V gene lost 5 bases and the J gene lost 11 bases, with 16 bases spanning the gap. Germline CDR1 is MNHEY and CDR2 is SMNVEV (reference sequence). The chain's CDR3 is CASSPRTASTPLHF. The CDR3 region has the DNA TGTGCCAGCAGTCCACGGACAGCTTCGACACCCCTCCACTTT.

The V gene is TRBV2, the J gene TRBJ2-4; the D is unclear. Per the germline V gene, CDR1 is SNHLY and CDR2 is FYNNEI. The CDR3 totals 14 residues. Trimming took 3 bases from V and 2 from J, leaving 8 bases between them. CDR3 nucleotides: TGTGCCAGCAGTGATCTTCTTTCCAAAAACATTCAGTACTTC. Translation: CASSDLLSKNIQYF.

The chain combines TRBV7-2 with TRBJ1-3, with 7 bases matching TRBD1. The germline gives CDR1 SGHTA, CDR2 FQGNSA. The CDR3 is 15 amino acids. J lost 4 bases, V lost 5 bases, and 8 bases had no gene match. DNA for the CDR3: TGTGCCAGCAGCCGGGCAGGGGGGTTCGGAAACACCATATATTTT. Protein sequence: CASSRAGGFGNTIYF.

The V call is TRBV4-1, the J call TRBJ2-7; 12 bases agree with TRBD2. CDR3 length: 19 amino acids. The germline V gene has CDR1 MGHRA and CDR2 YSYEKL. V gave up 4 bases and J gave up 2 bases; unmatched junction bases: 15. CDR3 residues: CASSPRVSRTSGETYEQYF. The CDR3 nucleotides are TGCGCCAGCAGCCCGCGCGTCAGTAGGACTAGCGGGGAAACCTACGAGCAGTACTTC.

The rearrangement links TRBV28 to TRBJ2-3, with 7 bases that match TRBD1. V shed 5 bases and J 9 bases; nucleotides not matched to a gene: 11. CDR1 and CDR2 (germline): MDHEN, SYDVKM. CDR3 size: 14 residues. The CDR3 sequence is CASSRGPARGTQYF. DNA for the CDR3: TGTGCCAGCAGTCGTGGTCCCGCCAGGGGGACGCAGTATTTT. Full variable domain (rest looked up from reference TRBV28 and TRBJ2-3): DVKVTQSSRYLVKRTGEKVFLECVQDMDHENMFWYRQDPGLGLRLIYFSYDVKMKEKGDIPEGYSVSREKKERFSLILESASTNQTSMYLCASSRGPARGTQYFGPGTRLTVL.

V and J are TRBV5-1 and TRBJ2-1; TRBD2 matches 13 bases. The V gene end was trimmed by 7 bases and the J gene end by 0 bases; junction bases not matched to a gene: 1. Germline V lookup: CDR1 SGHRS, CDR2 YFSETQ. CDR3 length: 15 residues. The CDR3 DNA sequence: TGCGCCAGCGGACTAGCGGGAGTCTCCTACAATGAGCAGTTCTTC. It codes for CASGLAGVSYNEQFF.

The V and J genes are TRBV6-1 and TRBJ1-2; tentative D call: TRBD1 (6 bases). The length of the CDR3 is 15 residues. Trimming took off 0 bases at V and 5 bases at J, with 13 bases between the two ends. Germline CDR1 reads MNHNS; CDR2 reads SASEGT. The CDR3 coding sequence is TGTGCCAGCAGTGAAGCGAGACAGGCGTCTTATGGCTACACCTTC. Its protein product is CASSEARQASYGYTF.

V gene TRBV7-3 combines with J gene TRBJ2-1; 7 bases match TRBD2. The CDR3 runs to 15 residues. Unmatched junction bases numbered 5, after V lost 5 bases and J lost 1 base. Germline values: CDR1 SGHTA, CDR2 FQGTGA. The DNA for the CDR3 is TGTGCCAGCAGCCCCTTGGGGGGGTCCTACAATGAGCAGTTCTTC. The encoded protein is CASSPLGGSYNEQFF. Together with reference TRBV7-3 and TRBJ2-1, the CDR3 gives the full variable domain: GAGVSQTPSNKVTEKGKYVELRCDPISGHTALYWYRQSLGQGPEFLIYFQGTGAADDSGLPNDRFFAVRPEGSVSTLKIQRTERGDSAVYLCASSPLGGSYNEQFFGPGTRLTVL.

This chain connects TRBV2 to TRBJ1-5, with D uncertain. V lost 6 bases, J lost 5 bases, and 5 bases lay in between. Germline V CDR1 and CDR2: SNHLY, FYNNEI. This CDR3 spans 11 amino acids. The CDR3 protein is CASRSDQPQHF. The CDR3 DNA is TGTGCCAGCAGGAGTGATCAGCCCCAGCATTTT.